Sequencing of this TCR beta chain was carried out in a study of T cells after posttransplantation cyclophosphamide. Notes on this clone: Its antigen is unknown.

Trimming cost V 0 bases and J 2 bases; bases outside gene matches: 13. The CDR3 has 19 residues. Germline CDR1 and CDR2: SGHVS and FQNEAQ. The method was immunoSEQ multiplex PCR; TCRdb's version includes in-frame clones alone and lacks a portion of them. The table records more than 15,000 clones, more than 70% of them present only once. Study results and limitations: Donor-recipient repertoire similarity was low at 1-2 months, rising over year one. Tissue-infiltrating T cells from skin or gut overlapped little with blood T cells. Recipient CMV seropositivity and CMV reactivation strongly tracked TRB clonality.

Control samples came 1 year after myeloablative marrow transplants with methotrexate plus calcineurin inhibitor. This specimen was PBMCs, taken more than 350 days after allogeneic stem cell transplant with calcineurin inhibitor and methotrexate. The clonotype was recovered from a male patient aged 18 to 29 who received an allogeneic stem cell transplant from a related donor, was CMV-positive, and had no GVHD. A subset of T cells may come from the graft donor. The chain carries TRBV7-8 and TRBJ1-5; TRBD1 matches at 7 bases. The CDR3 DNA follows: TGTGCCAGCAGCTTAGCGTTGGCCCGCACAGGGGTGGGCAATCAGCCCCAGCATTTT. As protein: CASSLALARTGVGNQPQHF.